This T cell receptor (beta chain) was recovered during a study of CD8+ T cells in alopecia areata. Regarding the study as a whole: Lesional scalp exceeded normal scalp in clonality, especially in alopecia totalis/universalis. TCR sharing was clearer in mice than between patients, perhaps partly owing to patient HLA diversity.

Both peripheral blood and punch biopsies of lesional scalp skin were obtained from patients who had alopecia areata. Using a FACSAria, the CD4+ and CD8+ T cells were sorted from the PBMCs. The ends were cut back, 4 bases at V and 8 bases at J, with 12 bases in the middle. CDR1 and CDR2 from the germline V gene are MNHEY and SMNVEV (reference sequence). This CDR3 contains 13 residues. About this clone: Its cognate antigen is unknown.

Extracted from the samples, RNA was reverse transcribed into cDNA to serve as the sequencing template. Produced via immunoSEQ multiplex PCR; TCRdb's table is partial and in-frame only. The sample includes 130,000 or so clones, around 45% seen only once; the top ten take about 11%. The source of this sequence is a human donor with alopecia areata. This chain links TRBV27 with TRBJ2-1; D not resolved. Specimen: NKG2D-low CD8+ T cells sorted from blood. The CDR3, as DNA: TGTGCCAGCAGTTCCCCCCCGACCGATGAGCAGTTCTTC. Protein product: CASSSPPTDEQFF.